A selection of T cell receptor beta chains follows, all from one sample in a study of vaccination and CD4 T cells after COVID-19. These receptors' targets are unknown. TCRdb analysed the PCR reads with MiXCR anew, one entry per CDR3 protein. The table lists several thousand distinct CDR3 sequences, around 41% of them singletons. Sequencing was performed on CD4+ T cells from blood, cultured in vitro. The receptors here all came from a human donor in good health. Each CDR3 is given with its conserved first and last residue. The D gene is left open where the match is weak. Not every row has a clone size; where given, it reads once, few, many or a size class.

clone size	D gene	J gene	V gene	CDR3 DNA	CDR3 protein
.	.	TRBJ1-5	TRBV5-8	TGTGCCAGCAGCTTGACCGCTTTGCAGCCCCAGCATTTT	CASSLTALQPQHF
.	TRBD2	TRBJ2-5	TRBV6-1	TGTGCCAGCAGCCCTTTCCCAAGATCTAGCGGGGGAAAGACCCAGTACTTC	CASSPFPRSSGGKTQYF
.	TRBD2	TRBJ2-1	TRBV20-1	TGCAGTGCTAGGAGGGGACGTAGCGGGGGCAATGAGCAGTTCTTC	CSARRGRSGGNEQFF
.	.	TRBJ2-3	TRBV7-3	TGTGCCAGCAGCTTAAATGGGTTCTTCACAGATACGCAGTATTTT	CASSLNGFFTDTQYF
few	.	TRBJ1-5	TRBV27	TGTGCCAGCAGTTTATTAACAGGAGAGGGGAAACAGCCCCAGCATTTT	CASSLLTGEGKQPQHF
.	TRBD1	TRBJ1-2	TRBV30	TGTGCCTGGAGTCTATCCCTGACAGGGCCTGATAGCTACACCTTC	CAWSLSLTGPDSYTF
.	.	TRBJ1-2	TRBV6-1	TGTGCCAGCGGGGGTGGGCAGTCCTCGTACTATGGCTACACCTTC	CASGGGQSSYYGYTF
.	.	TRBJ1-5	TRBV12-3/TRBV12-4	TGTGCCAGCAGTCTGTTGACCGGAGCCACGCCCCAGCATTTT	CASSLLTGATPQHF
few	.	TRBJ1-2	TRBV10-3	TGTGCCATCAGTGACCCTAAGGGACGAGAAACCTTC	CAISDPKGRETF
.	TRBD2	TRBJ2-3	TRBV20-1	TGCAGTGCCGGGGGGTCGGGGACAGATACGCAGTATTTT	CSAGGSGTDTQYF
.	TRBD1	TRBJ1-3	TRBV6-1	TGTGCCAGCAGGGAACAGGGGCACACCATATATTTT	CASREQGHTIYF
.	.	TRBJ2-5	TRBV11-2	TGTGCCAGCAGCTTGGGGTACTCAGAGACCCAGTACTTC	CASSLGYSETQYF
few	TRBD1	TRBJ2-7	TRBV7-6	TGTGCCAGCAGCTCAGCCGGGACAGGGGTTTATTACGAGCAGTACTTC	CASSSAGTGVYYEQYF
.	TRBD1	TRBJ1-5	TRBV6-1	TGTGCCAGCAAGGACAGGGGGTGGGGGTACCAGCCCCAGCATTTT	CASKDRGWGYQPQHF
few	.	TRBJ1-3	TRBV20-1	TGCAGTGCTAGAGCCCAGGGAAAAGACACCATATATTTT	CSARAQGKDTIYF
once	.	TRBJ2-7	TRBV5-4	TGTGCCAGCAGCTTGGCCGGGAGCAACTACGAGCAGTACTTC	CASSLAGSNYEQYF
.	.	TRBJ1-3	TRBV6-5	TGTGCCAGCAGTTACGGTCGAGTGGGGGCAGGAAACACCATATATTTT	CASSYGRVGAGNTIYF
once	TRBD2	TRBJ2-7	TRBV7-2	TGTGCCAGCAGCCCTGACTTAGCGGGGGGCTACGAGCAGTACTTC	CASSPDLAGGYEQYF
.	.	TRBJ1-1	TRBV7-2	TGTGCCAGCAGCAGGGACTTCACTGAAGCTTTCTTT	CASSRDFTEAFF
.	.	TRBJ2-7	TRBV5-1	TGCGCCAGCAGCTTGGCCTACGAGCAGTACTTC	CASSLAYEQYF